The present T cell receptor (beta chain) was sequenced within a study of T cell responses to AZD1222 COVID-19 vaccine. Concerning this clone: The antigen is undetermined.

Germline CDR1 and CDR2: GTSNPN and SVGIG (reference sequence). V lost 4 bases, J lost 3 bases, and 12 bases lay in between. CDR3 length: 13 amino acids. Study-wide results and caveats: Spike-specific TCR breadth rose after two AZD1222 doses, and depth rose as well. Only six people who got AZD1222 tested seropositive at baseline.

Here immunoSEQ multiplex PCR was the method, and the copy in TCRdb shows in-frame clones only, minus some. The sample has over 75,000 clones; roughly 85% are singletons. Sequencing used peripheral blood, obtained 28 days after the second AZD1222 dose. The chain links TRBV30 to TRBJ1-2, with D perhaps matching TRBD1 (5 bases). This sequence originates from an adult who received the AZD1222 COVID-19 vaccine. The CDR3 DNA reads TGTGCCTGGACCCGGGGGGGTGACTATGGCTACACCTTC. It yields the protein CAWTRGGDYGYTF.